Listed here are 21 T cell receptor beta chains from one sample, sequenced in a study of blood T cell repertoires in COVID-19. Using immunoSEQ multiplex PCR, the repertoire was profiled, and TCRdb retains in-frame clones only, with some absent. The table shows about 94,000 clones, with 80% occurring only once. Input material: peripheral blood. The receptors derive from a human donor in a cohort sampled during active COVID-19.

The CDR3 DNA reads TGCGCCAGCAGCATAGGAACGCGCCAGGTCACAGATACGCAGTATTTT. It codes for CASSIGTRQVTDTQYF. This chain links TRBV5-1 with TRBJ2-3, with unresolved D. CDR1 is SGHRS and CDR2 is YFSETQ in the germline V gene. CDR3 length: 16 amino acids. V lost 4 bases, J lost 2 bases, and 17 bases lay in between. The full variable domain, in which reference TRBV5-1 and TRBJ2-3 provide the parts outside the CDR3, is KAGVTQTPRYLIKTRGQQVTLSCSPISGHRSVSWYQQTPGQGLQFLFEYFSETQRNKGNFPGRFSGRQFSNSRSEMNVSTLELGDSALYLCASSIGTRQVTDTQYFGPGTRLTVL.

CDR3 sequence (DNA): TGTGCCAGCGTATGTGTAGGGACAGGGAACACTGAAGCTTTCTTT. As protein: CASVCVGTGNTEAFF. The J gene is TRBJ1-1, the V gene TRBV9, with TRBD1 matching over 8 bases. The CDR3 length is 15 residues. The trim removed 7 bases at V and 1 base at J, leaving 9 bases unmatched. From germline, CDR1 is SGDLS and CDR2 YYNGEE.

V gene TRBV2 combines with J gene TRBJ2-7; D call uncertain. The CDR3 length is 14 residues. The ends were cut back, 6 bases at V and 3 bases at J, with 15 bases in the middle. In germline, CDR1 is SNHLY, CDR2 FYNNEI. CDR3 sequence (DNA): TGTGCCAGCAGGGTAGCCGGAGTCCTCTACGAGCAGTACTTC. Translation: CASRVAGVLYEQYF.

This clone was observed once. This rearrangement joins TRBV25-1 to TRBJ1-1, with D tentatively TRBD1 (5 bases). CDR3 length: 12 residues. Germline loops: CDR1 MGHDK, CDR2 SYGVNS. V lost 1 base to trimming and J lost 11 bases, with 11 bases between them. CDR3 residues: CASSELRGPAFF. The CDR3 bases are TGTGCCAGCAGTGAATTGCGGGGACCGGCTTTCTTT. The full variable domain, in which reference TRBV25-1 and TRBJ1-1 provide the parts outside the CDR3, is EADIYQTPRYLVIGTGKKITLECSQTMGHDKMYWYQQDPGMELHLIHYSYGVNSTEKGDLSSESTVSRIRTEHFPLTLESARPSHTSQYLCASSELRGPAFFGQGTRLTVV.

The chain has TRBV28 and TRBJ2-3; D call uncertain. This CDR3 has 13 residues. The V end was cut by 5 bases, the J end by 0 bases, with 6 bases between. Germline CDR1 MDHEN, CDR2 SYDVKM. The CDR3 spells CASSLPSTDTQYF. The CDR3 DNA follows: TGTGCCAGCAGTCTCCCTAGCACAGATACGCAGTATTTT.

This chain links TRBV30 with TRBJ2-7; D is possibly TRBD2 (5 bases). V gave up 0 bases and J gave up 9 bases, with 9 bases separating them. The CDR3 totals 11 residues. CDR1 is GTSNPN and CDR2 is SVGIG in the germline V gene (reference sequence). This CDR3 is CAWSVGRGQYF. Written as DNA, the CDR3 is TGTGCCTGGAGTGTAGGACGGGGGCAGTACTTC.

This clone was observed a single time. This chain uses TRBV7-6 with TRBJ1-1; D is unresolved. The V gene's germline CDR1 is SGHVS and CDR2 FNYEAQ. Trimming stripped 7 bases from V and 0 bases from J, with 18 bases between. The CDR3 is 16 amino acids. CDR3 sequence: CASTPKPRGMNTEAFF. For the CDR3, the DNA is TGTGCCAGCACCCCCAAACCCAGAGGTATGAACACTGAAGCTTTCTTT.

The rearrangement joins TRBV9 to TRBJ1-3, with D tentatively TRBD1 (5 bases). CDR1 and CDR2 from the germline V gene are SGDLS and YYNGEE. The CDR3 contains 17 residues. Trimming took 0 bases from V and 2 from J, leaving 15 bases between them. CDR3 DNA: TGTGCCAGCAGCGTAGAGGCTCGGCAGGGAACTGGAAACACCATATATTTT. Its protein product is CASSVEARQGTGNTIYF. Looking up the rest from reference TRBV9 and TRBJ1-3 gives the full variable domain: DSGVTQTPKHLITATGQRVTLRCSPRSGDLSVYWYQQSLDQGLQFLIQYYNGEERAKGNILERFSAQQFPDLHSELNLSSLELGDSALYFCASSVEARQGTGNTIYFGEGSWLTVV.

A single count supports this clone. This chain joins TRBV3-1 (or the pseudogene TRBV3-2) and TRBJ2-7, with TRBD2 matching over 7 bases. The CDR3 length is 16 residues. Germline CDR1 reads LGHDT; CDR2 reads YNNKEL (reference sequence). V lost 0 bases, J lost 6 bases, and 11 bases stayed unmatched. The CDR3 region is CASSQELWTSLGEQYF. For the CDR3, the DNA is TGTGCCAGCAGCCAAGAACTATGGACTAGTTTGGGCGAGCAGTACTTC.

This clone has more than one count but fewer than ten. The rearrangement uses TRBV14 and TRBJ1-2, with D possibly being TRBD1 (6 bases). V gave up 3 bases and J gave up 8 bases, with 7 bases separating them. The CDR3 totals 11 residues. CDR1 and CDR2 from the germline V gene are SGHDN and FVKESK. The DNA of the CDR3 is TGTGCCAGCAGCCATCAGGGGGGCTACACCTTC. Residues: CASSHQGGYTF.

Concerning this clone itself: The germline gene is not matched at one end of the junction; a read error may be the cause. The chain recombines TRBV2 with TRBJ2-6; tentative D call: TRBD1 (8 bases). The CDR3 is made up of 16 amino acids. Looked up from germline, CDR1 is SNHLY and CDR2 is FYNNEI. CDR3 DNA: TGTGCCACATCAAGGACAGGGAGGGGTGGGCCCAACGTCCTGACTTTC. This gives the protein CATSRTGRGGPNVLTF.

This clone is a singleton in its sample. At one end, the junction sequence differs from germline, possibly due to a read error. J is TRBJ2-1 and V is TRBV6-5; 9 bases are a match to TRBD2. The CDR3 length is 15 residues. Germline-derived CDR1 and CDR2 are MNHEY and SVGAGI. The CDR3 sequence is CASGYRGLAGNEQFF. In DNA, the CDR3 is TGTGCCAGCGGTTACAGGGGACTAGCAGGCAATGAGCAGTTCTTC.

The rearrangement links TRBV27 to TRBJ2-3, with D uncertain. The CDR3 sequence is 15 residues long. Per germline, CDR1 MNHEY and CDR2 SMNVEV (reference sequence). V was trimmed by 6 bases and J by 3 bases, leaving 16 bases between them. The CDR3 region is CASSRRLEATDTQYF. CDR3 bases: TGTGCCAGCAGCCGGAGACTTGAGGCTACAGATACGCAGTATTTT.

V usage is TRBV27 and J usage is TRBJ2-2, with D possibly matching TRBD1 (6 bases). The V gene's germline CDR1 is MNHEY and CDR2 SMNVEV (reference sequence). The V gene lost 2 bases and the J gene lost 8 bases, with 18 bases spanning the gap. The length of the CDR3 is 16 residues. CDR3 bases: TGTGCCAGCAGTTTAGAATACAGGGTTGGTTTGGGGGAGCTGTTTTTT. Its translation: CASSLEYRVGLGELFF.

The V call is TRBV28, the J call TRBJ2-7, with TRBD2 identical over 13 bases. Trimming at V came to 8 bases and at J to 5 bases, leaving 6 bases not matched to a gene. CDR3 length equals 14 residues. Germline-derived CDR1 and CDR2 are MDHEN and SYDVKM. The CDR3 region has the DNA TGTGCCAGCCGCACTAGCGGGAGGGCCCACGAGCAGTACTTC. Translated, it gives CASRTSGRAHEQYF.

V and J are TRBV19 and TRBJ2-1, with 8 bases identical to TRBD2. Trimming cost V 8 bases and J 8 bases; bases outside gene matches: 11. CDR3 length equals 14 residues. The germline V gene has CDR1 LNHDA and CDR2 SQIVND (reference sequence). This CDR3 is CASSKRERGHEQFF. DNA for the CDR3: TGTGCCAGTTCTAAGCGGGAGAGGGGCCATGAGCAGTTCTTC.

This clone turned up a few times. This chain connects TRBV5-1 to TRBJ2-7; D may be TRBD1 (6 bases). Trimming removed 1 base at V and 4 bases at J, with 9 bases between. This CDR3 is built from 13 residues. CDR1 and CDR2 (germline): SGHRS, YFSETQ. The CDR3 DNA is TGCGCCAGCAGCTTGATGGACAGTTACGAGCAGTACTTC. Its protein product is CASSLMDSYEQYF.

This clone was counted once. The J gene is TRBJ2-7, the V gene TRBV4-1; D gene unclear. The CDR3 runs 15 residues. V was pared by 4 bases and J by 7 bases, with 20 bases between. Per the germline V gene, CDR1 is MGHRA and CDR2 is YSYEKL. The CDR3 is CASSLAGRANMEQYF. As DNA, the CDR3 is TGCGCCAGCAGCCTAGCCGGCCGTGCAAATATGGAGCAGTACTTC.

The V and J genes are TRBV15 and TRBJ2-5; perhaps TRBD2 as D (5 bases). Trimming removed 1 base at V and 5 bases at J, with 17 bases between. Looked up from germline, CDR1 is LNHNV and CDR2 is YYDKDF (reference sequence). The CDR3 spans 16 residues. CDR3 nucleotide sequence: TGTGCCACCAGCAGAGGTCCCTTCGGGGTTCTTGAGACCCAGTACTTC. It translates to CATSRGPFGVLETQYF.

The rearrangement links TRBV5-4 to TRBJ2-1; D not certain. Per germline, CDR1 SGHNT and CDR2 YYREEE (reference sequence). Trimming took 5 bases from V and 2 from J, leaving 17 bases between them. This CDR3 region has 16 residues. CDR3: CASSISSSPTYNEQFF. In nucleotides, the CDR3 is TGTGCCAGCAGTATATCCTCGAGCCCCACCTACAATGAGCAGTTCTTC. The variable domain in full, completed from reference TRBV5-4 and TRBJ2-1, reads ETGVTQSPTHLIKTRGQQVTLRCSSQSGHNTVSWYQQALGQGPQFIFQYYREEENGRGNFPPRFSGLQFPNYSSELNVNALELDDSALYLCASSISSSPTYNEQFFGPGTRLTVL.

J is TRBJ2-7 and V is TRBV9; 8 nucleotides agree with TRBD2. Germline lookup yields CDR1 SGDLS and CDR2 YYNGEE. This CDR3 contains 16 residues. Losses at the gene ends were 0 bases for V and 0 bases for J; bases not matched to a gene: 5. In DNA form, the CDR3 reads TGTGCCAGCAGCGTAGGAACTAGCGGTTACTCCTACGAGCAGTACTTC. It yields the protein CASSVGTSGYSYEQYF.